The clone carrying this T cell receptor beta chain was detected only a few times. The target antigen is unknown. This record comes from a study of cytomegalovirus exposure and HLA in healthy donors. In the study overall: It was reported in a later analysis that the same platform had been used for the roughly 130 validation repertoires as for the roughly 710 first-cohort repertoires. General study points: According to a subsequent analysis, TCR clusters identified in the first cohort showed a tendency to co-occur across the 100 to 150 validation repertoires. Cytomegalovirus-associated TCR beta chains were listed, numbering some 180.

Generated by immunoSEQ multiplex PCR, the TCRdb table keeps only in-frame clones and is missing some. The repertoire holds 150,000 to 180,000 clones, with around 88% as singletons. The donors were part of the validation cohort, which consisted of over a hundred subjects and was separate from the first cohort of hundreds of subjects. Germline assignment: CDR1 KGHSH and CDR2 LQKENI. The CDR3 length is 15 residues. After removal of 4 bases from V and 6 bases from J, the junction contained 6 bases not matched to a gene. V gene TRBV18 combines with J gene TRBJ2-3, with TRBD1 matching over 11 bases. The origin of this receptor is a man younger than 35 in good health and CMV-seropositive. The sample was PBMCs. CDR3 coding DNA: TGTGCCAGCTCACGGACAGGGGGCTTTAAGGATACGCAGTATTTT. Amino acid sequence: CASSRTGGFKDTQYF.